This TCR beta chain was identified during a study of blood T cell repertoires in COVID-19. About the study: Two consecutive negative NP/OP PCR tests, clearance, or resolved symptoms defined Cohort 3 recovery.

Sequencing used immunoSEQ multiplex PCR; TCRdb keeps in-frame clones, though not all of them. The sample shows hundreds of thousands of clones, roughly 86% of them seen only once. Germline lookup yields CDR1 GTSNPN and CDR2 SVGIG (reference sequence). The CDR3 length is 14 residues. V lost 8 bases to trimming and J lost 6 bases, with 19 bases between them. The rearrangement links TRBV30 to TRBJ2-2; maybe TRBD1 (6 bases). The receptor was isolated from a man aged 40-49 years in a cohort exposed to, infected with or recovered from COVID-19 (not recorded which). The sequencing sample was made of PBMCs or T cells enriched from blood (not recorded which). The CDR3 DNA is TGTGCCGGTGCACAGGGCATTTTGGCCGGGGAGCTGTTTTTT. It codes for CAGAQGILAGELFF.